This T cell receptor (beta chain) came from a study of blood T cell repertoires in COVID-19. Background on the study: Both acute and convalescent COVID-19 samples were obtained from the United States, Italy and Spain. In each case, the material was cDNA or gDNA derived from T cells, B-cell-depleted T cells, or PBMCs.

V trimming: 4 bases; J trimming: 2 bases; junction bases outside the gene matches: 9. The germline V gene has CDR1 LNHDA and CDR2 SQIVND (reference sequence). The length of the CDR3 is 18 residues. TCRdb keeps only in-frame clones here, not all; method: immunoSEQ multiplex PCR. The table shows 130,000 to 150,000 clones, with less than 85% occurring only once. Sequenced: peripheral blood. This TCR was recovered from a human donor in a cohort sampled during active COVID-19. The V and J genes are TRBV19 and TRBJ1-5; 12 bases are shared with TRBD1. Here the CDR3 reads CASSNSGTGGAGNQPQHF. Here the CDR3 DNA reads TGTGCCAGTAGTAACTCCGGGACAGGGGGCGCGGGCAATCAGCCCCAGCATTTT.